A selection of T cell receptor beta chains follows, all from one sample in a study of blood T cell repertoires in COVID-19. Only in-frame clones appear in the TCRdb table, and some are missing; sequencing was by immunoSEQ multiplex PCR. The sample has more than 70,000 clones, about 88% seen once. Sequences were obtained from peripheral blood. The receptors stem from a woman aged 80 or older with acute or convalescent COVID-19. The CDR3 runs from the conserved cysteine through the conserved F or W. D genes are given only for firm matches. Clone size, where shown, is once, few, many, or a class for clones that have expanded.

j_gene,v_gene,d_gene,abundance,CDR3nt,CDR3aa
TRBJ1-2,TRBV9,NA,NA,TGTGCCAGCAGCGTAGCGCGGGGAAGGGGCTACACCTTC,CASSVARGRGYTF
TRBJ1-6,TRBV25-1,NA,NA,TGTGCCAGCAGTGAACACAGAACCTATAATTCACCCCTCCACTTT,CASSEHRTYNSPLHF
TRBJ1-5,TRBV7-2,NA,once,TGTGCCAGCAGCTTAGGGAGTACTATCAATCAGCCCCAGCATTTT,CASSLGSTINQPQHF
TRBJ1-2,TRBV19,NA,NA,TGTGCCAGTACCCTCGGGTCCTATTATGGCTACACCTTC,CASTLGSYYGYTF
TRBJ2-1,TRBV28,TRBD2,NA,TGTGCCAGCAGTTCTCCGGGACTAGCGGGGGCTCACAATGAGCAGTTCTTC,CASSSPGLAGAHNEQFF
TRBJ2-6,TRBV19,TRBD1,few,TGTGCCAGTAGTATGGACAGGGGGGCTGGGGCCAACGTCCTGACTTTC,CASSMDRGAGANVLTF
TRBJ1-3,TRBV10-3,TRBD1,NA,TGTGCCATCAGAGACAGGGGGAAGTCTGGAAACACCATATATTTT,CAIRDRGKSGNTIYF
TRBJ2-1,TRBV28,TRBD1,NA,TGTGCCAGCAGCCAGAGGACAGGGAAGAATGAGCAGTTCTTC,CASSQRTGKNEQFF
TRBJ1-6,TRBV9,TRBD1,NA,TGTGCCAGCAGCCTGGAGACAGGGGAGAATTCACCCCTCCACTTT,CASSLETGENSPLHF
TRBJ2-7,TRBV5-4,NA,NA,TGTGCCAGCAGCTTGGCACCCCAGGGCGAGTTTTACGAGCAGTACTTC,CASSLAPQGEFYEQYF
TRBJ2-3,TRBV2,TRBD1,once,TGTGCCAGCAGTGAAGGGACAGGGTCAGATACGCAGTATTTT,CASSEGTGSDTQYF
TRBJ2-1,TRBV5-4,TRBD2,NA,TGTGCCAGCAGCCAGCGGGGGGACAATGAGCAGTTCTTC,CASSQRGDNEQFF
TRBJ1-6,TRBV19,NA,NA,TGTGCCAGTAGTATTCGCGAGACAGGAGGCTCACCCCTCCACTTT,CASSIRETGGSPLHF
TRBJ1-1,TRBV10-1,TRBD1,NA,TGCGCCTGCTATCCCTCCGGACAGGGGGTAAAAGTGAACACTGAAGCTTTCTTT,CACYPSGQGVKVNTEAFF
TRBJ2-2,TRBV10-2,NA,NA,TGCGCCAGCAGTGAGTTAAAAACAGCTAACACCGGGGAGCTGTTTTTT,CASSELKTANTGELFF
TRBJ2-7,TRBV5-1,TRBD1,NA,TGCGCCAGCAGCCCCAGACAGGGTGTTGACCCCTGGTTCTCCTACGAGCAGTACTTC,CASSPRQGVDPWFSYEQYF
TRBJ1-1,TRBV10-3,NA,NA,TGTGCCATCAGCCGGGACACGTGGGGCACTGAAGCTTTCTTT,CAISRDTWGTEAFF
TRBJ2-1,TRBV5-4,TRBD2,NA,TGTGCCAGCAGCGAGACTAGCGGGGGCTACAATGAGCAGTTCTTC,CASSETSGGYNEQFF
TRBJ2-3,TRBV6-5,NA,NA,TGTGCCAGCACCAACGGAGATACGCAGTATTTT,CASTNGDTQYF
TRBJ2-1,TRBV19,TRBD2,NA,TGTGCCAGTAGTGTGACTAGCGGCCTCTCCTACAATGAGCAGTTCTTC,CASSVTSGLSYNEQFF
TRBJ2-3,TRBV5-1,TRBD2,NA,TGCGCCAGCAGCTTGGAAGGCAGGGCGGGGGCAGATACGCAGTATTTT,CASSLEGRAGADTQYF
TRBJ1-1,TRBV6-2/TRBV6-3,TRBD1,NA,TGTGCCAGCAGCAAGGGACAGGTAGCCGGATTTGAAGCTTTCTTT,CASSKGQVAGFEAFF
TRBJ1-2,TRBV5-4,NA,NA,TGTGCCAGCAGCTTGGCCGCAGGGGTGTACGCTGGCTACACCTTC,CASSLAAGVYAGYTF
TRBJ2-7,TRBV20-1,TRBD1,few,TGCAGTGCTAGTAACCCCGGGACAGGAAACGAGCAGTACTTC,CSASNPGTGNEQYF
TRBJ1-1,TRBV18,NA,NA,TGTGCCAGCTCACCAGGGCTCAACACTGAAGCTTTCTTT,CASSPGLNTEAFF
TRBJ1-6,TRBV5-5,NA,NA,TGTGCCAGCAGTCGTGGACAGACCTCTAATTCACCCCTCCACTTT,CASSRGQTSNSPLHF
TRBJ1-1,TRBV30,TRBD1,NA,TGTGCCTGGACCCGGGACAGGGGGAACACTGAAGCTTTCTTT,CAWTRDRGNTEAFF
TRBJ1-6,TRBV3-1/TRBV3-2,NA,once,TGTGCCAGCAGCCCAACTCAGGGGAGGGGCTACTTTCTACCCCTCCACTTT,CASSPTQGRGYFLPLHF
TRBJ1-6,TRBV5-1,TRBD1,few,TGCGCCAGCAGCTCGGGACAGGGAAACTCACCCCTCCACTTT,CASSSGQGNSPLHF
TRBJ2-3,TRBV7-2,NA,NA,TGTGCCAGCAGCTCCCCGGGACTCGTGCAGTATTTT,CASSSPGLVQYF
TRBJ2-5,TRBV29-1,TRBD1,few,TGCAGCGTTGAAGATCCGCAGGGGGCAGGGACCCAGTACTTC,CSVEDPQGAGTQYF
TRBJ1-4,TRBV5-1,NA,once,TGCGCCAGCAGCTCTCTACCAGGTGAAAAACTGTTTTTT,CASSSLPGEKLFF
TRBJ2-7,TRBV21-1,NA,NA,TGTGCCAGCAGCAAAGGACAGGGGTTTAGGGACAAGACCTACGAGCAGTACTTC,CASSKGQGFRDKTYEQYF
TRBJ1-2,TRBV11-2,NA,NA,TGTGCCAGCAGCTTAACTTCAGGGGCGCTCTATGGCTACACCTTC,CASSLTSGALYGYTF